Included here is one TCR beta chain sequence, with context. No antigen is known for it. The data were taken from a study of T cell responses to AZD1222 COVID-19 vaccine. Study observations and caveats: Across the whole spike, CD4 TCRs peaked at regions 160-218 and 743-854. After two AZD1222 doses, spike-specific TCR breadth and depth rose versus day 0. Nearly half of the spike-specific TCRs reportedly recognize variant regions that carry no mutations. Donors, mostly white British, included more females; clonal diversity was possibly underestimated.

Clones were read by immunoSEQ multiplex PCR, and TCRdb kept only the in-frame ones, dropping some. The sample includes approximately 150,000 clones, about 89% of them seen just once. V shed 1 base and J 6 bases; nucleotides not matched to a gene: 1. The CDR3 has 14 residues. Per the germline V gene, CDR1 is LGHDT and CDR2 is YNNKEL (reference sequence). This receptor was identified in an adult in good health. The V call is TRBV3-1 (or the pseudogene TRBV3-2), the J call TRBJ2-1; 9 bases map to TRBD1. The source material was peripheral blood, sampled on day 0 of AZD1222 vaccination. CDR3 bases: TGTGCCAGCAGCCAAGTGGGACAGGGCAATGAGCAGTTCTTC. It yields the protein CASSQVGQGNEQFF.